The T cell receptor (beta chain) described here comes from a study of blood T cell repertoires in COVID-19. J lost 4 bases, V lost 0 bases, and 8 bases had no gene match. This CDR3 is 17 amino acids long. Germline V gives CDR1 LGHDT, CDR2 YNNKEL (reference sequence). Generated by immunoSEQ multiplex PCR, the TCRdb table keeps only in-frame clones and is missing some. The sample consists of about 300,000 clones, 80% to 95% of them appearing once. Material for sequencing was PBMCs or T cells enriched from blood (not recorded which). The sequence came from a woman in her 30s who had recovered from COVID-19. The chain couples TRBV3-1 (or the pseudogene TRBV3-2) to TRBJ2-7; 11 nucleotides match TRBD2. CDR3 sequence (DNA): TGTGCCAGCAGCCAAGAGCTAGCGGGAGGCCTCTTTTACGAGCAGTACTTC. Protein sequence: CASSQELAGGLFYEQYF.